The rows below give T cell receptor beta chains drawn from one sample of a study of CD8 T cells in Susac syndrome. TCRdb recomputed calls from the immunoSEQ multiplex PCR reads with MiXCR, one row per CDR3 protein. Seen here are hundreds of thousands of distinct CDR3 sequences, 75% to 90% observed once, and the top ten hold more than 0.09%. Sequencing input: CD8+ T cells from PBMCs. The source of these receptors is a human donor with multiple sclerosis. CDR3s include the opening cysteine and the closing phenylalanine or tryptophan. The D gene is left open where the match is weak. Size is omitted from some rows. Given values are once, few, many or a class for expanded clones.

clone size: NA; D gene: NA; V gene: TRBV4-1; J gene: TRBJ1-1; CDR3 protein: CASSPPGNSEAFF; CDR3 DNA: TGCGCCAGCAGCCCCCCGGGTAATTCTGAAGCTTTCTTT
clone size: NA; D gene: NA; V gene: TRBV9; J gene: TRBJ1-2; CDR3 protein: CASSVAVGSGYGYTF; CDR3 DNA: TGTGCCAGCAGCGTAGCCGTGGGGAGCGGCTATGGCTACACCTTC
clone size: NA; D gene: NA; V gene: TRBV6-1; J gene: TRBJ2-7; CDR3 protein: CASSEAGMGGGYEQYF; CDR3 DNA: TGTGCCAGCAGTGAAGCGGGGATGGGGGGCGGCTACGAGCAGTACTTC
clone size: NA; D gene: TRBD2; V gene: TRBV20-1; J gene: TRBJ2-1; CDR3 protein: CSARDPSGRALYNEQFF; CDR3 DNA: TGCAGTGCTAGAGACCCTAGCGGGAGGGCTCTCTACAATGAGCAGTTCTTC
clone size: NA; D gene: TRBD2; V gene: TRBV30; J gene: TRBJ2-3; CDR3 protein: CAWMGGRTDTQYF; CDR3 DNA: TGTGCCTGGATGGGCGGGAGAACAGATACGCAGTATTTT
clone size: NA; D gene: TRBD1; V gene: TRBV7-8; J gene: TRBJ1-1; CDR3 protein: CASRPRTGGRTEAFF; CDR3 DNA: TGTGCCAGCAGGCCTCGGACAGGGGGCCGAACTGAAGCTTTCTTT
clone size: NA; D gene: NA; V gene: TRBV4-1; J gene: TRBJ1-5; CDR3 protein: CASSQEPLPSFFLNF; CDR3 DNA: TGCGCCAGCAGCCAAGAGCCGCTCCCTAGTTTCTTCTTAAATTTT
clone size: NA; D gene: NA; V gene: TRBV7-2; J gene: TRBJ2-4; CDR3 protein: CASSLAGFRIQYF; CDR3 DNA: TGTGCCAGCAGCTTAGCAGGGTTTCGCATTCAGTACTTC
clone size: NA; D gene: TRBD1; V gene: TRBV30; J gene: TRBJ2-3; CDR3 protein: CAWSLRPGQGTTDTQYF; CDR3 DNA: TGTGCCTGGAGTCTCAGACCGGGACAGGGTACGACCGATACGCAGTATTTT
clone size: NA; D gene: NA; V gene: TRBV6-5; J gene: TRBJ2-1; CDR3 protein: CASSINFYNEQFF; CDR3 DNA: TGTGCCAGCAGTATTAATTTTTACAATGAGCAGTTCTTC
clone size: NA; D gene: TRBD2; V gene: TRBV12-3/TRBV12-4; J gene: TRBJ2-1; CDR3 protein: CASSLGGLAGKQFF; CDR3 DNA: TGTGCCAGCAGTTTAGGGGGACTAGCGGGAAAGCAGTTCTTC
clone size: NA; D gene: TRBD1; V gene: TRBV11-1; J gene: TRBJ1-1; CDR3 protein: CASSRSSRDRSPGNRGRAEAFF; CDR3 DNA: TGTGCCAGCAGCCGCTCCTCCCGGGACAGATCTCCAGGCAACAGGGGCAGGGCTGAAGCTTTCTTT
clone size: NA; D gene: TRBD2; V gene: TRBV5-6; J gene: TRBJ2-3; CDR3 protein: CASSLAPGGGALDTQYF; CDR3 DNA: TGTGCCAGCAGCTTGGCCCCTGGCGGGGGGGCCCTAGATACGCAGTATTTT
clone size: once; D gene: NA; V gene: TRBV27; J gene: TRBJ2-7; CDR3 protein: CASSLGYDSTYEQYF; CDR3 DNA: TGTGCCAGCAGTTTAGGGTATGACAGTACCTACGAGCAGTACTTC
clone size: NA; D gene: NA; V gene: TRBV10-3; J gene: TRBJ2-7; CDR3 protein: CAISESGGRIYEQYF; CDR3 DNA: TGTGCCATCAGTGAGTCCGGGGGGCGAATCTACGAGCAGTACTTC
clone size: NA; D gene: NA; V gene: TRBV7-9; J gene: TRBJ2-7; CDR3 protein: CASSFMTGASEQYF; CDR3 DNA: TGTGCCAGCAGCTTTATGACAGGAGCTTCTGAGCAGTACTTC
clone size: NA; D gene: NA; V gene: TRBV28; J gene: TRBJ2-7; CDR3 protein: CASSLMETVYEQYF; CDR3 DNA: TGTGCCAGCAGTCTCATGGAGACAGTCTACGAGCAGTACTTC
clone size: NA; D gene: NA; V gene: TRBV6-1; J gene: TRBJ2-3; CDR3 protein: CASSETTSPDTQYF; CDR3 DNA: TGTGCCAGCAGTGAGACTACAAGCCCAGATACGCAGTATTTT
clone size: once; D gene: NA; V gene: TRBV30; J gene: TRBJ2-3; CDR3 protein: CAWNRGGTDTQYF; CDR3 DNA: TGTGCCTGGAACAGGGGAGGAACAGATACGCAGTATTTT
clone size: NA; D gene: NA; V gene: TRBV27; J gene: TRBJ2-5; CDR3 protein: CASSWGFLETQYF; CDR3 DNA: TGTGCCAGCAGTTGGGGGTTTTTGGAGACCCAGTACTTC
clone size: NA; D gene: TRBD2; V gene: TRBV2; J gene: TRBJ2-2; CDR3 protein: CASSPAIAGEGVTGELFF; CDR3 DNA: TGTGCCAGCAGTCCCGCGATAGCGGGGGAAGGAGTCACCGGGGAGCTGTTTTTT
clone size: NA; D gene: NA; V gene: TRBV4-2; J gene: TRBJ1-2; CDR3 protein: CASSQPPDGLYGYTF; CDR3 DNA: TGTGCCAGCAGCCAGCCCCCGGACGGCCTCTATGGCTACACCTTC
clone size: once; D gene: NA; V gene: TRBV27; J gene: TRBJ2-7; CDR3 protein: CASSVGTIYEQYF; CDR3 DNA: TGTGCCAGCAGTGTTGGGACAATCTACGAGCAGTACTTC
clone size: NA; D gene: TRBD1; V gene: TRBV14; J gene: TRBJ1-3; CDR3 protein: CASSKNPGQGHTIYF; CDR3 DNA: TGTGCCAGCAGCAAAAATCCGGGACAGGGCCACACCATATATTTT
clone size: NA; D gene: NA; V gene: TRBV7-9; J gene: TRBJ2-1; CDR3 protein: CASSSTGTFSNEQFF; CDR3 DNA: TGTGCCAGCAGCAGTACAGGGACCTTCTCCAATGAGCAGTTCTTC
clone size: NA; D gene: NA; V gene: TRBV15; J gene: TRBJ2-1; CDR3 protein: CATSRDGTYNEQFF; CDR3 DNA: TGTGCCACCAGCAGAGACGGCACCTACAATGAGCAGTTCTTC
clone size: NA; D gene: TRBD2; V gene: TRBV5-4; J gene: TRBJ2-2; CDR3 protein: CASSLTSGGSGELFF; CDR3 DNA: TGTGCCAGCAGCTTGACTAGCGGGGGGTCCGGGGAGCTGTTTTTT
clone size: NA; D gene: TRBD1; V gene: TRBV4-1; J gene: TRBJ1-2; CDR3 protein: CASSQPDRAPNYGYTF; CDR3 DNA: TGCGCCAGCAGCCAACCTGACAGGGCTCCTAACTATGGCTACACCTTC
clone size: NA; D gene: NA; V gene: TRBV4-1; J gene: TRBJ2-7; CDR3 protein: CASSFSDGPYEQYF; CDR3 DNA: TGCGCCAGCAGCTTTAGCGACGGTCCCTACGAGCAGTACTTC